This is a list of T cell receptor beta chains from one sample in a study of blood T cell repertoires in COVID-19. TCRdb's table, derived via immunoSEQ multiplex PCR, lists solely in-frame clones and lacks some. The sample lists around 81,000 clones; around nine tenths were seen once. Sequenced material: peripheral blood. The receptors were sampled from a woman at least 80 years old with acute or convalescent COVID-19. The CDR3 runs from the conserved cysteine through the conserved F or W. A D gene is named only where the DNA matches it firmly.

v_gene: TRBV7-9
d_gene: -
len: 16
j_gene: TRBJ2-1
CDR3aa: CASSLAGGGRQSEQFF

v_gene: TRBV7-2
d_gene: -
len: 15
j_gene: TRBJ2-1
CDR3aa: CASSLAGGPVDEQFF

v_gene: TRBV5-6
d_gene: TRBD1
len: 15
j_gene: TRBJ2-1
CDR3aa: CASSQGQGRYNEQFF

v_gene: TRBV27
d_gene: -
len: 15
j_gene: TRBJ1-1
CDR3aa: CASSFGGRGNTEAFF

v_gene: TRBV7-2
d_gene: -
len: 14
j_gene: TRBJ2-1
CDR3aa: CASSLDPRHDEQFF

v_gene: TRBV3-1/TRBV3-2
d_gene: TRBD2
len: 16
j_gene: TRBJ2-1
CDR3aa: CASSQALAGVYNEQFF

v_gene: TRBV29-1
d_gene: -
len: 12
j_gene: TRBJ1-1
CDR3aa: CSVAGLSTEAFF

v_gene: TRBV5-1
d_gene: -
len: 13
j_gene: TRBJ2-5
CDR3aa: CASSLTGWETQYF

v_gene: TRBV30
d_gene: -
len: 14
j_gene: TRBJ2-6
CDR3aa: CAWNSGVGANVLTF

v_gene: TRBV2
d_gene: TRBD1
len: 13
j_gene: TRBJ2-5
CDR3aa: CATLPTGARTQYF

v_gene: TRBV12-3/TRBV12-4
d_gene: -
len: 13
j_gene: TRBJ2-3
CDR3aa: CASSLGGPDTQYF

v_gene: TRBV6-5
d_gene: -
len: 12
j_gene: TRBJ2-2
CDR3aa: CASSLRAGELFF

v_gene: TRBV9
d_gene: -
len: 15
j_gene: TRBJ1-3
CDR3aa: CASSLSPGTGNTIYF

v_gene: TRBV30
d_gene: -
len: 13
j_gene: TRBJ1-4
CDR3aa: CASSSGDNEKLFF

v_gene: TRBV7-9
d_gene: -
len: 13
j_gene: TRBJ1-5
CDR3aa: CASSFSGGQPQHF

v_gene: TRBV2
d_gene: TRBD1
len: 13
j_gene: TRBJ1-2
CDR3aa: CASRTGDGYGYTF

v_gene: TRBV7-8
d_gene: -
len: 14
j_gene: TRBJ2-7
CDR3aa: CASSLGVRTYEQYF

v_gene: TRBV2
d_gene: -
len: 11
j_gene: TRBJ1-1
CDR3aa: CASIGNTEAFF

v_gene: TRBV5-1
d_gene: -
len: 13
j_gene: TRBJ1-1
CDR3aa: CASSMDVSAEAFF

v_gene: TRBV9
d_gene: TRBD2
len: 16
j_gene: TRBJ2-3
CDR3aa: CASSVASGRAADTQYF

v_gene: TRBV6-2/TRBV6-3
d_gene: -
len: 15
j_gene: TRBJ2-1
CDR3aa: CASSYSGGPGNEQFF

v_gene: TRBV5-1
d_gene: TRBD1
len: 14
j_gene: TRBJ2-2
CDR3aa: CASRTGESGGELFF

v_gene: TRBV12-3/TRBV12-4
d_gene: -
len: 13
j_gene: TRBJ2-7
CDR3aa: CASSIDSFYEQYF

v_gene: TRBV9
d_gene: TRBD1
len: 16
j_gene: TRBJ1-2
CDR3aa: CASKDGLRDREDGYTF

v_gene: TRBV7-9
d_gene: -
len: 16
j_gene: TRBJ1-2
CDR3aa: CASTPSSGKRDYGYTF

v_gene: TRBV3-1/TRBV3-2
d_gene: -
len: 12
j_gene: TRBJ2-4
CDR3aa: CASSPASRIQYF

v_gene: TRBV19
d_gene: -
len: 15
j_gene: TRBJ2-6
CDR3aa: CASSLQVRGANVLTF

v_gene: TRBV6-5
d_gene: -
len: 12
j_gene: TRBJ1-2
CDR3aa: CASSSGVGGYTF

v_gene: TRBV5-1
d_gene: -
len: 14
j_gene: TRBJ2-1
CDR3aa: CASSLAEPYNEQFF

v_gene: TRBV7-2
d_gene: TRBD2
len: 16
j_gene: TRBJ2-3
CDR3aa: CASRRRAGGRTDTQYF

v_gene: TRBV27
d_gene: -
len: 13
j_gene: TRBJ2-1
CDR3aa: CASRPWTANEQFF

v_gene: TRBV7-2
d_gene: TRBD1
len: 15
j_gene: TRBJ2-7
CDR3aa: CASSLEGAGPYEQYF

v_gene: TRBV7-8
d_gene: -
len: 14
j_gene: TRBJ1-2
CDR3aa: CASSLGPLNYGYTF

v_gene: TRBV5-1
d_gene: TRBD1
len: 16
j_gene: TRBJ2-5
CDR3aa: CASSLEGGQGGETQYF

v_gene: TRBV2
d_gene: TRBD2
len: 13
j_gene: TRBJ2-5
CDR3aa: CASSYSGAETQYF

v_gene: TRBV30
d_gene: TRBD1
len: 11
j_gene: TRBJ1-2
CDR3aa: CAWPTGNGYTF

v_gene: TRBV30
d_gene: TRBD1
len: 15
j_gene: TRBJ1-3
CDR3aa: CAWRPRTGTGNTIYF

v_gene: TRBV5-1
d_gene: TRBD1
len: 12
j_gene: TRBJ2-7
CDR3aa: CASSYRGDEQYF

v_gene: TRBV19
d_gene: -
len: 14
j_gene: TRBJ1-3
CDR3aa: CAGFREEAGNTIYF

v_gene: TRBV19
d_gene: TRBD1
len: 14
j_gene: TRBJ1-6
CDR3aa: CASSILDRNSPLHF

v_gene: TRBV7-6
d_gene: TRBD1
len: 13
j_gene: TRBJ1-1
CDR3aa: CASSRQGSTEAFF

v_gene: TRBV7-2
d_gene: -
len: 13
j_gene: TRBJ1-2
CDR3aa: CASSFGRDYGYTF

v_gene: TRBV5-1
d_gene: TRBD2
len: 17
j_gene: TRBJ2-3
CDR3aa: CASSLRVAGGGTDTQYF

v_gene: TRBV19
d_gene: TRBD1
len: 16
j_gene: TRBJ1-1
CDR3aa: CASSTGQGIRSTEAFF

v_gene: TRBV5-4
d_gene: -
len: 15
j_gene: TRBJ1-3
CDR3aa: CASSPGQNSGNTIYF